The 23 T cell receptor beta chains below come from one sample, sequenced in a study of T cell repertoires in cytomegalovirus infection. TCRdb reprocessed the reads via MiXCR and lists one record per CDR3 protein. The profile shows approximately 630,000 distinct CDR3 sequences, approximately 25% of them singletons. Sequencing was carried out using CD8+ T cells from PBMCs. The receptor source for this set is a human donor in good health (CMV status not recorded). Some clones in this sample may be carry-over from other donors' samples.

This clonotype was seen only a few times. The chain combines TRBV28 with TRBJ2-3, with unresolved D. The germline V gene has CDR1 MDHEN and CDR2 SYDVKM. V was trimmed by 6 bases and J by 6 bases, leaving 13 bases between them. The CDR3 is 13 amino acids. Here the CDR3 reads CASSLRAADTQYF. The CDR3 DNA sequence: TGTGCCAGCAGCCTAAGGGCGGCGGATACGCAGTATTTT.

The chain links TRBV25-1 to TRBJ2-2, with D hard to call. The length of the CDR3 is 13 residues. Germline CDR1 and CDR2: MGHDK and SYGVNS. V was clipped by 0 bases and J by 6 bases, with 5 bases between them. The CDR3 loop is CASSEYNPGELFF. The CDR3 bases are TGTGCCAGCAGTGAATATAACCCCGGGGAGCTGTTTTTT.

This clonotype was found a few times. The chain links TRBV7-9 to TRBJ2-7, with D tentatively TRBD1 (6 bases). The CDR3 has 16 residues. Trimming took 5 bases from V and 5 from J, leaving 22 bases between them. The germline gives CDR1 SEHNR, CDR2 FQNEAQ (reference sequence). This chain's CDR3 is CASSHPPGQGSNEQYF. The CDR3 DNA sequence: TGTGCCAGCAGCCATCCGCCGGGGCAGGGGTCCAACGAGCAGTACTTC.

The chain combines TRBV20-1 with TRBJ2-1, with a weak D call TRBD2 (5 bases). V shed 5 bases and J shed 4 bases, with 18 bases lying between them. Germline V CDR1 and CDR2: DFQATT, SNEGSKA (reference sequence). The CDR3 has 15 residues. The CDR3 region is CSAWGSETSYNEQFF. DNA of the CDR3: TGCAGTGCTTGGGGTAGCGAGACATCGTACAATGAGCAGTTCTTC.

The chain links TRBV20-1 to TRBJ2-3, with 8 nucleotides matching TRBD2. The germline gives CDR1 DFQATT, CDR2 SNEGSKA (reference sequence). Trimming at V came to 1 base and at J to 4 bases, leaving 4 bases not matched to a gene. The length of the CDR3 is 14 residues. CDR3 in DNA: TGCAGTGCTAGAGGCGGGGGGTTGGCAGATACGCAGTATTTT. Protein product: CSARGGGLADTQYF.

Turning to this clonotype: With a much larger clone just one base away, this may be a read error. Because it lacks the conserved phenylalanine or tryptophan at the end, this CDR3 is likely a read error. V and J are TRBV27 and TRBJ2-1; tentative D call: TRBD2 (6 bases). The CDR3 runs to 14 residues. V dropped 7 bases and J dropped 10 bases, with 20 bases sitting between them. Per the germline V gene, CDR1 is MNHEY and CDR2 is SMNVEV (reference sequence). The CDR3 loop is CASIRDSGRREQFS. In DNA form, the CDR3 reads TGTGCCAGCATCCGGGACTCAGGGAGACGGGAGCAGTTCTCC.

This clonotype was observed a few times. This CDR3 is CASSMGSFSEQFF. CDR3 DNA: TGTGCCAGCAGCATGGGAAGTTTTAGTGAGCAGTTCTTC. V is TRBV9 and J is TRBJ2-1; D is uncertain. V was cut by 4 bases and J by 9 bases, with 14 bases left in between. The CDR3 runs 13 residues. Germline V gene data show CDR1 as SGDLS and CDR2 as YYNGEE. The full variable domain, completed using reference TRBV9 and TRBJ2-1, is DSGVTQTPKHLITATGQRVTLRCSPRSGDLSVYWYQQSLDQGLQFLIQYYNGEERAKGNILERFSAQQFPDLHSELNLSSLELGDSALYFCASSMGSFSEQFFGPGTRLTVL.

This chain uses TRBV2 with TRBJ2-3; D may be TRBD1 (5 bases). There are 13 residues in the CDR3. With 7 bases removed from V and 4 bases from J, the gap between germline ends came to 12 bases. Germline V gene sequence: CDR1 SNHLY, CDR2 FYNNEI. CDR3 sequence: CASKVREADTQYF. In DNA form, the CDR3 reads TGTGCCAGCAAGGTCAGGGAAGCAGATACGCAGTATTTT.

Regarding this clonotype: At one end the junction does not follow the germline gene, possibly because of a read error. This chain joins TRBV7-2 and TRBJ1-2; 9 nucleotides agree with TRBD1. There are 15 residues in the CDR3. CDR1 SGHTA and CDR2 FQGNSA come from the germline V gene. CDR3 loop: CVSSLAGTGYYGYTF. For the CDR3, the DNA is TGTGTCAGCAGCTTAGCCGGGACAGGGTATTATGGCTACACCTTC.

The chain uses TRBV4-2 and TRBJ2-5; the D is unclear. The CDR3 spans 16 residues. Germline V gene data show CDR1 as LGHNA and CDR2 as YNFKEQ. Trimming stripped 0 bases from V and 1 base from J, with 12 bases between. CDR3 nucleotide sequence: TGTGCCAGCAGCCAAGATCTGAACCCGCCCCAAGAGACCCAGTACTTC. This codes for CASSQDLNPPQETQYF.

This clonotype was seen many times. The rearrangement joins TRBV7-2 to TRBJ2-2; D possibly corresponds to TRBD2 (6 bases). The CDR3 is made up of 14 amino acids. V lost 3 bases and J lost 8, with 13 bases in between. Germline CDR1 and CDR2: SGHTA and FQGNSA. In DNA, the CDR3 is TGTGCCAGCAGCTTTAGCGGAGGGCTGGGGGAGCTGTTTTTT. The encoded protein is CASSFSGGLGELFF.

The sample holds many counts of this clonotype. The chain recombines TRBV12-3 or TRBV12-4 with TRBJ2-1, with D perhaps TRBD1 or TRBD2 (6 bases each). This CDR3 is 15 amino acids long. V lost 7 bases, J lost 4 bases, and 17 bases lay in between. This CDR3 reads CASTHPGGTYNEQFF. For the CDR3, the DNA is TGTGCCAGCACCCACCCCGGGGGCACGTACAATGAGCAGTTCTTC.

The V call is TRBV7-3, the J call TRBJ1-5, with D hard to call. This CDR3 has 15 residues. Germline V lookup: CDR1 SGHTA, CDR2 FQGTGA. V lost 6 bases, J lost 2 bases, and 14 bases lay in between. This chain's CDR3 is CASSDTEAGNQPQHF. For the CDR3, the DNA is TGTGCCAGCAGTGATACGGAGGCGGGCAATCAGCCCCAGCATTTT.

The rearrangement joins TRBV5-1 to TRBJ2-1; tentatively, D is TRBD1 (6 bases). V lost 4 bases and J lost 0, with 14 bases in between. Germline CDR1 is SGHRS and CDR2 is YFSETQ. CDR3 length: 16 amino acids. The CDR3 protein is CASSTNRVPSYNEQFF. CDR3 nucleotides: TGCGCCAGCAGCACTAACAGGGTCCCCTCCTACAATGAGCAGTTCTTC. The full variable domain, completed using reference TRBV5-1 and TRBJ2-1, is KAGVTQTPRYLIKTRGQQVTLSCSPISGHRSVSWYQQTPGQGLQFLFEYFSETQRNKGNFPGRFSGRQFSNSRSEMNVSTLELGDSALYLCASSTNRVPSYNEQFFGPGTRLTVL.

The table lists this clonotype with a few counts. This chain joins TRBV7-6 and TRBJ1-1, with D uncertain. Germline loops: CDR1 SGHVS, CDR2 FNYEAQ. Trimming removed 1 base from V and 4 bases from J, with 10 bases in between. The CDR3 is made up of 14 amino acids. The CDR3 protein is CASSLVRPGTEAFF. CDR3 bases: TGTGCCAGCAGCTTAGTACGGCCTGGCACTGAAGCTTTCTTT.

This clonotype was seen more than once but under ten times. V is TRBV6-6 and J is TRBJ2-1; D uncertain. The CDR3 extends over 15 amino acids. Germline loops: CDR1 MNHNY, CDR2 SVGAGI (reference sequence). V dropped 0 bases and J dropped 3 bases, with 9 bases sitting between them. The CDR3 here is CASSYSGSLYNEQFF. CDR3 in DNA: TGTGCCAGCAGTTACTCGGGCTCCCTCTACAATGAGCAGTTCTTC.

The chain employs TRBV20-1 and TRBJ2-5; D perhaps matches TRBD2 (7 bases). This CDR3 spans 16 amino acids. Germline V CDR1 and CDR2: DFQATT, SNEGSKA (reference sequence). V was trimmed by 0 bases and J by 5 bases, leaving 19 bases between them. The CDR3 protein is CSARDWKRGGRETQYF. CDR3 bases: TGCAGTGCTAGAGATTGGAAAAGGGGGGGGCGGGAGACCCAGTACTTC.

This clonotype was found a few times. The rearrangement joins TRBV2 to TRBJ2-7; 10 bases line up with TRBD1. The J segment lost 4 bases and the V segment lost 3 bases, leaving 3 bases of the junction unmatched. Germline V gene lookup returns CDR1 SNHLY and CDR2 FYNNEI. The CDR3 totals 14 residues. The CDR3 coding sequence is TGTGCCAGCAGTGAGACAGGGGGCCCTTACGAGCAGTACTTC. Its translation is CASSETGGPYEQYF.

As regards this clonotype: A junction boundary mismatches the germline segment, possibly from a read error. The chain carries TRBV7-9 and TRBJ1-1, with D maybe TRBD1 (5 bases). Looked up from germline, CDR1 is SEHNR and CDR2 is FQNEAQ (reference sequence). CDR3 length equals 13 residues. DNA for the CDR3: TGTGCCAGCAACTTAAGTCCCGACAGAGAAGCTTTCTTT. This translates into CASNLSPDREAFF.

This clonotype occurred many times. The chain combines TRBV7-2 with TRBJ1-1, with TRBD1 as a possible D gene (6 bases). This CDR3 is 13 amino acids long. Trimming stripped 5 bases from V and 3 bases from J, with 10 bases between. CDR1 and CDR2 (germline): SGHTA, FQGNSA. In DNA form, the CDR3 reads TGTGCCAGCAGCCTGGGACACCACACTGAAGCTTTCTTT. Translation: CASSLGHHTEAFF.

CDR3 protein: CASSDRDREQYF. DNA for the CDR3: TGCGCCAGCTCGGACAGGGACAGAGAGCAGTACTTC. The V and J genes are TRBV10-1 and TRBJ2-7; 8 bases agree with TRBD1. Germline V gives CDR1 WNHNN, CDR2 SYGVQD (reference sequence). CDR3 length: 12 residues. Trimming cost V 8 bases and J 7 bases; bases outside gene matches: 7.

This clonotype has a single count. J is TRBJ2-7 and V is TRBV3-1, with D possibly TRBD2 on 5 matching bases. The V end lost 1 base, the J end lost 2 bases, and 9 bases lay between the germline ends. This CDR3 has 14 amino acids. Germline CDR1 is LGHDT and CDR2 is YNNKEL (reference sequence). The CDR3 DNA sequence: TGTGCCAGCAGCCAAGGGACTGACCCCTACGAGCAGTACTTC. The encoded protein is CASSQGTDPYEQYF.

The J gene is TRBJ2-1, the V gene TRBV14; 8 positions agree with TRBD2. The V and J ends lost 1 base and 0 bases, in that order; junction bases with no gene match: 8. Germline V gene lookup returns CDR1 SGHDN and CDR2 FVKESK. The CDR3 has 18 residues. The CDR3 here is CASSQGQLADNSYNEQFF. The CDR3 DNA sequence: TGTGCCAGCAGCCAAGGCCAACTAGCGGACAACTCCTACAATGAGCAGTTCTTC.